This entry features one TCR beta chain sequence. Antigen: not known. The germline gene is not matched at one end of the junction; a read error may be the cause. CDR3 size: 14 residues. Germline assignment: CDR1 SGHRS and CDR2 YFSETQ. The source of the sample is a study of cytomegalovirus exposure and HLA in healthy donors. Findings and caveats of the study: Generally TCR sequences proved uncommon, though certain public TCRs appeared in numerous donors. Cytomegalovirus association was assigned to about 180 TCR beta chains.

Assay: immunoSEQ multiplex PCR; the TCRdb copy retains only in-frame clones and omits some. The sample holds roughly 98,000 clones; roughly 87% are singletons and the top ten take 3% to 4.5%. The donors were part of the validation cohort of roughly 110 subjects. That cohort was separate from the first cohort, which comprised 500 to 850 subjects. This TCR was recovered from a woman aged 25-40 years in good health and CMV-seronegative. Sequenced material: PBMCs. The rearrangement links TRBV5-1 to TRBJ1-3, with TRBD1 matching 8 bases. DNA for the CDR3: TGCGCCAGCAGCTATGGACAGGGTGGAGACACCATATATTTT. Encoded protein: CASSYGQGGDTIYF.